The 2 T cell receptor beta chains listed next were all sequenced from one sample in a study of read filtering for tumor transcriptome and immune sequencing. This library used roughly 400 ng RNA and molecular barcoded adaptors spanning alpha/delta and beta/gamma chains. TCRdb recomputed calls from the reads with MiXCR, one row per CDR3 protein. This sample has 37,000 or so distinct CDR3 sequences; roughly 15% occur once, and the top ten carry less than 45%. Sample: a population of CD138-negative cells sorted from bone marrow. The receptor set was obtained from a donor aged 40 or over with multiple myeloma.

A remark on this clonotype: One base away lies a much larger clone, so this may be a sequencing read error. J is TRBJ2-5 and V is TRBV7-9, with D perhaps TRBD2 (5 bases). CDR3 length: 11 residues. CDR1 and CDR2 from the germline V gene are SEHNR and FQNEAQ (reference sequence). V gave up 5 bases and J gave up 9 bases, with 10 bases separating them. The CDR3 DNA is TGTGCCAGCAGCACCTTGGAGGCCCAGTACTTC. As protein: CASSTLEAQYF.

The sample holds many counts of this clonotype. The chain uses TRBV6-2 or TRBV6-3 and TRBJ2-1, with D perhaps TRBD2 (6 bases). V was cut by 6 bases and J by 7 bases, with 19 bases left in between. Germline-derived CDR1 and CDR2 are MNHEY and SVGEGT. CDR3 size: 15 residues. CDR3 in DNA: TGTGCCAGCAGACACCGAAAGACTAGTGTAAATGAGCAGTTCTTC. It encodes CASRHRKTSVNEQFF.